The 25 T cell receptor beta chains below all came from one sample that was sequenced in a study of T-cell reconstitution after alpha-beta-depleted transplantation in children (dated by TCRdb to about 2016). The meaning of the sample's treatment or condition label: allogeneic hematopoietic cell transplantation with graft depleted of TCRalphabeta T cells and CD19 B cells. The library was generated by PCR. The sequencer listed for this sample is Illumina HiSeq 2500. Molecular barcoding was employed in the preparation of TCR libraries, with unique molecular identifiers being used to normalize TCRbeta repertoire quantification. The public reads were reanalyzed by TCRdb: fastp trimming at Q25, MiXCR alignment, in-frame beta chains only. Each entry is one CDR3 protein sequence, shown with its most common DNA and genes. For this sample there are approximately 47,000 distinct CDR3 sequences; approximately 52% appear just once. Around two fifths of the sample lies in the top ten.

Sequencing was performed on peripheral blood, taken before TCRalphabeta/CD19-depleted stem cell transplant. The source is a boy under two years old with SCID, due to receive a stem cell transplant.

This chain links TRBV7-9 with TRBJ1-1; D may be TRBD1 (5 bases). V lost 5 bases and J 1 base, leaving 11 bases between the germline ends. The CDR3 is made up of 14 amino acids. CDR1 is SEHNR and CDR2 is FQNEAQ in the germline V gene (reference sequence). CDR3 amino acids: CASSRDSWNTEAFF. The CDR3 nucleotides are TGTGCCAGCAGCCGGGACTCATGGAACACTGAAGCTTTCTTT.

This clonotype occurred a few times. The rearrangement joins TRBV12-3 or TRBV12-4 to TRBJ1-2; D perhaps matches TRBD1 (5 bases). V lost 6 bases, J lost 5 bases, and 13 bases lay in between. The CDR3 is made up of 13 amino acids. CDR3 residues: CASSLGLPYGYTF. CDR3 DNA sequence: TGTGCCAGCAGCCTGGGACTTCCGTATGGCTACACCTTC.

The CDR3 sequence: CASKTPNTGELFF. CDR3 DNA sequence: TGCGCCAGCAAGACTCCCAACACCGGGGAGCTGTTTTTT. This chain joins TRBV10-2 and TRBJ2-2, with unresolved D. V gave up 7 bases and J gave up 2 bases, with 8 bases separating them. CDR3 length equals 13 residues. Germline V lookup: CDR1 WSHSY, CDR2 SAAADI.

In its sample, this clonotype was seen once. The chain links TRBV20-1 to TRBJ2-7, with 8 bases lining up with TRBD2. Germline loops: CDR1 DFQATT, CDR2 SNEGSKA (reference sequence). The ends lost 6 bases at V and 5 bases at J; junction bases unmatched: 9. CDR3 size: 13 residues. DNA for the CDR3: TGCAGTGCCCGCGGGGGGCGGGGGGACGAGCAGTACTTC. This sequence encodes CSARGGRGDEQYF.

The CDR3 protein is CASSQGRGAYTGELFF. CDR3 DNA sequence: TGTGCCAGCAGCCAAGGGCGGGGGGCCTACACCGGGGAGCTGTTTTTT. This chain connects TRBV4-2 to TRBJ2-2; 8 bases agree with TRBD2. Losses at the gene ends were 1 base for V and 3 bases for J; bases not matched to a gene: 4. This CDR3 spans 16 amino acids. Germline assignment: CDR1 LGHNA and CDR2 YNFKEQ.

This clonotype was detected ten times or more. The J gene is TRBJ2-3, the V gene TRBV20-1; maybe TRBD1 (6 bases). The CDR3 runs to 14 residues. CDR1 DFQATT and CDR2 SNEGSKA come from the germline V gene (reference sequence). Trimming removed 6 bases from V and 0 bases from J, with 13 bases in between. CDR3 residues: CSATRDISTDTQYF. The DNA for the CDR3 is TGCAGTGCAACCCGGGACATAAGCACAGATACGCAGTATTTT.

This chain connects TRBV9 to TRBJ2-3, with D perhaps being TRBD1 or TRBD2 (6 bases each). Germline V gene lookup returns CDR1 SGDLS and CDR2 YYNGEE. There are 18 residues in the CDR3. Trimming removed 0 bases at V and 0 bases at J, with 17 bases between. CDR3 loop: CASSVGGGLFPSTDTQYF. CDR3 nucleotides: TGTGCCAGCAGCGTAGGAGGGGGGCTCTTTCCTAGCACAGATACGCAGTATTTT.

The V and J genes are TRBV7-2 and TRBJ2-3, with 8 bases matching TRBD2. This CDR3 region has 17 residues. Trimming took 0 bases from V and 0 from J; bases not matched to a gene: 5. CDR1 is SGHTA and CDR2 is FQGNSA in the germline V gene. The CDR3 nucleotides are TGTGCCAGCAGCTTAGCGCGGGGGGCTATGAGCACAGATACGCAGTATTTT. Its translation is CASSLARGAMSTDTQYF.

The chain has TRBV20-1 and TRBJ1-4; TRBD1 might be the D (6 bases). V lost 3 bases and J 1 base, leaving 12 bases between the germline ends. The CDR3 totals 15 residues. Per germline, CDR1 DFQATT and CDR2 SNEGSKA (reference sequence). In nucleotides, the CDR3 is TGCAGTGCTAGGCGGCAGGGGAGAACTAATGAAAAACTGTTTTTT. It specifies CSARRQGRTNEKLFF.

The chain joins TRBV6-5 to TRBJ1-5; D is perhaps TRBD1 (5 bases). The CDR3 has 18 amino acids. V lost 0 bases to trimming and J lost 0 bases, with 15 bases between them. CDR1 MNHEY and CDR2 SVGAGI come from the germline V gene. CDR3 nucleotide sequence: TGTGCCAGCAGTTACTCGGCGAGAGGGGAATATAGCAATCAGCCCCAGCATTTT. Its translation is CASSYSARGEYSNQPQHF.

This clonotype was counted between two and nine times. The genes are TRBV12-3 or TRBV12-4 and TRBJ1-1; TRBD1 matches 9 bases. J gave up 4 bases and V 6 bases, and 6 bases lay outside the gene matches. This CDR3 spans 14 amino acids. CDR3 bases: TGTGCCAGCAGATGGGACAGGGAGGGCACTGAAGCTTTCTTT. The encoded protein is CASRWDREGTEAFF.

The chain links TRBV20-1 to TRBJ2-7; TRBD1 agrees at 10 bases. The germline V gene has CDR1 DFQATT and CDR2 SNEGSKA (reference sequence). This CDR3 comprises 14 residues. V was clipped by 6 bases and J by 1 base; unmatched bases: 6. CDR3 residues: CSAGDRGRSYEQYF. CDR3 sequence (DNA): TGCAGTGCGGGGGACAGGGGAAGGTCCTACGAGCAGTACTTC.

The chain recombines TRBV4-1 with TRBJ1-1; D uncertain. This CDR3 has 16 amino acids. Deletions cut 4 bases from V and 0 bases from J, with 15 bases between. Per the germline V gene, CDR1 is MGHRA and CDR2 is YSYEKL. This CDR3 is CASSLYSSGVNTEAFF. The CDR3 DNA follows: TGCGCCAGCAGCCTTTACTCTAGCGGAGTGAACACTGAAGCTTTCTTT.

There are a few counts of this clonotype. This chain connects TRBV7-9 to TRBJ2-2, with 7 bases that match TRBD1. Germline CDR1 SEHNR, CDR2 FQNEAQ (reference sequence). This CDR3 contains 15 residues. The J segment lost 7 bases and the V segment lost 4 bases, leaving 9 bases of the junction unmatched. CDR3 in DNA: TGTGCCAGCAGCTATCGGACAGGAGCAGGCGGGGAGCTGTTTTTT. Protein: CASSYRTGAGGELFF.

CDR3 nucleotide sequence: TGTGCCAGCAGCTTACCCCTACAGGGACCCATTCCCTACGAGCAGTACTTC. It yields the protein CASSLPLQGPIPYEQYF. The chain combines TRBV7-8 with TRBJ2-7; tentative D call: TRBD1 (6 bases). CDR3 length: 17 amino acids. Germline V gene lookup returns CDR1 SGHVS and CDR2 FQNEAQ. The ends were cut back, 2 bases at V and 2 bases at J, with 19 bases in the middle. The whole variable domain, filled in from reference TRBV7-8 and TRBJ2-7, reads GAGVSQSPRYKVAKRGQDVALRCDPISGHVSLFWYQQALGQGPEFLTYFQNEAQLDKSGLPSDRFFAERPEGSVSTLKIQRTQQEDSAVYLCASSLPLQGPIPYEQYFGPGTRLTVT.

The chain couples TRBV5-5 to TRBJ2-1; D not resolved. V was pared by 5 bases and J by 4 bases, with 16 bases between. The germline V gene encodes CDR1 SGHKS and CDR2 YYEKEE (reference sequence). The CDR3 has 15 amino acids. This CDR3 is CASRSDGLGYNEQFF. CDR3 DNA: TGTGCCAGCAGATCGGACGGTTTAGGGTACAATGAGCAGTTCTTC.

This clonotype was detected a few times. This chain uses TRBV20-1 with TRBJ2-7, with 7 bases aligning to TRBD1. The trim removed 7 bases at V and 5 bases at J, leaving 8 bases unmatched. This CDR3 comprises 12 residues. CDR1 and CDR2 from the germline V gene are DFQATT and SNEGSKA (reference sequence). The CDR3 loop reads CSVNRGIDEQYF. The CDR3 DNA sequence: TGCAGTGTCAACAGGGGCATCGACGAGCAGTACTTC.

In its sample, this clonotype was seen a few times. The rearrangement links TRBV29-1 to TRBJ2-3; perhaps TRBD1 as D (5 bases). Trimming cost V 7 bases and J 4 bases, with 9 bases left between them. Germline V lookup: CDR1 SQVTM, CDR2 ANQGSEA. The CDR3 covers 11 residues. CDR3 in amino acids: CSAQGSDTQYF. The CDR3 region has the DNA TGCAGCGCCCAGGGCTCAGATACGCAGTATTTT.

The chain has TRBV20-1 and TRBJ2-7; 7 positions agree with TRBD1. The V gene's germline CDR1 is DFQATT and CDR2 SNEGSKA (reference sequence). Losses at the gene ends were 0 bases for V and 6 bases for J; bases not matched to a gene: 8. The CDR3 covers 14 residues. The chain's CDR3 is CSARDRQGEGEQYF. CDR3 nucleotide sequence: TGCAGTGCTAGAGACCGACAGGGTGAGGGCGAGCAGTACTTC.

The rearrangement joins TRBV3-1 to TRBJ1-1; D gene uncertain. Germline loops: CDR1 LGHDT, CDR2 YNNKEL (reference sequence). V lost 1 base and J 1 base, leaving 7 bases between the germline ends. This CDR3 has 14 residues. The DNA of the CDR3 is TGTGCCAGCAGCCAAGTTCGACAGAACACTGAAGCTTTCTTT. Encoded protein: CASSQVRQNTEAFF. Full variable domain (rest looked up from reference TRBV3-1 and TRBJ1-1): DTAVSQTPKYLVTQMGNDKSIKCEQNLGHDTMYWYKQDSKKFLKIMFSYNNKELIINETVPNRFSPKSPDKAHLNLHINSLELGDSAVYFCASSQVRQNTEAFFGQGTRLTVV.

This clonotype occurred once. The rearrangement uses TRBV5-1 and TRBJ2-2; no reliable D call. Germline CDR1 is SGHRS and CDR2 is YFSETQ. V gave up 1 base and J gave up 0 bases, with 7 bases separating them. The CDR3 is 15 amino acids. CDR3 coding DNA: TGCGCCAGCAGCTTGAACAGCGCGAACACCGGGGAGCTGTTTTTT. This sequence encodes CASSLNSANTGELFF.

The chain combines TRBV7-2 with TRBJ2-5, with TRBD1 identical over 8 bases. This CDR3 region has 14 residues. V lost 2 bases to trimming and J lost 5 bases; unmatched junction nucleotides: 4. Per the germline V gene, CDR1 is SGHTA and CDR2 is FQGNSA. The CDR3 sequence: CASSLQGAGETQYF. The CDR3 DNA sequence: TGTGCCAGCAGCTTACAGGGGGCAGGGGAGACCCAGTACTTC.

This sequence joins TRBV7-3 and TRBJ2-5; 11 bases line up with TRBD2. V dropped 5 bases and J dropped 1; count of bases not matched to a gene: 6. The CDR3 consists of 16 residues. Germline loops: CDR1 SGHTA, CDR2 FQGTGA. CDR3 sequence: CASSIIAGGPQETQYF. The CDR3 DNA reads TGTGCCAGCAGCATCATAGCGGGGGGGCCCCAAGAGACCCAGTACTTC.

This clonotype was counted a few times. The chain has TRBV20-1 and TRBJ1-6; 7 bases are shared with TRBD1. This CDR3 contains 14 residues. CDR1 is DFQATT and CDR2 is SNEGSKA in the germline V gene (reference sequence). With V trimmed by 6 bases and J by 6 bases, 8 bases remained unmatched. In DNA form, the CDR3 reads TGCAGTGCCCCGGCAGGGGGTCCTAATTCACCCCTCCACTTT. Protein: CSAPAGGPNSPLHF.

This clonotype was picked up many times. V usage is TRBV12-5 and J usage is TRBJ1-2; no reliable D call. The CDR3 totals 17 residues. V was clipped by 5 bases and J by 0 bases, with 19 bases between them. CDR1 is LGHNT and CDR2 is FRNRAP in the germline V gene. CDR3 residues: CASGPTASLGANYGYTF. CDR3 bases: TGTGCTAGTGGTCCAACAGCTTCGCTCGGAGCTAACTATGGCTACACCTTC. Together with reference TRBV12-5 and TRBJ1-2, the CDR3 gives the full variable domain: DARVTQTPRHKVTEMGQEVTMRCQPILGHNTVFWYRQTMMQGLELLAYFRNRAPLDDSGMPKDRFSAEMPDATLATLKIQPSEPRDSAVYFCASGPTASLGANYGYTFGSGTRLTVV.